The following is a TCR beta chain sequence with its context. J lost 3 bases, V lost 1 base, and 7 bases had no gene match. The CDR3 has 17 amino acids. Looked up from germline, CDR1 is SEHNR and CDR2 is FQNEAQ (reference sequence). This record comes from a study of blood T cell repertoires in COVID-19. Overall study: Donors in the United States, Italy and Spain gave samples during acute or convalescent COVID-19.

Under the authors' procedure: Amplification of reference gene primers provided the estimated nucleated cell counts. The table came from immunoSEQ multiplex PCR; TCRdb's copy has only in-frame clones and leaves some out. The V and J calls and the clone size are those of that table, but D and trimming were determined from the DNA. Of around 89,000 clones listed, about 91% are singletons. This clonotype originated in a man between 60 and 75 years old with acute or convalescent COVID-19. The sample comprised peripheral blood. This chain joins TRBV7-9 and TRBJ2-3; 10 bases are shared with TRBD2. For the CDR3, the DNA is TGTGCCAGCAGCTTAGAAGCCGGGACTAGCGCGACAGATACGCAGTATTTT. Translated: CASSLEAGTSATDTQYF.